The sequence of this TCR beta chain was determined in a study of CD8 T cells in Susac syndrome. Random hexamers served to reverse transcribe about 0.45 to 1 ug RNA. TCRdb re-analysed the immunoSEQ multiplex PCR reads in MiXCR, keeping a single row per CDR3 protein. The table shows about 80,000 distinct CDR3 sequences, with around 94% occurring only once. Per germline, CDR1 SGHNT and CDR2 YYREEE (reference sequence). V gave up 3 bases and J gave up 3 bases; unmatched junction bases: 8. The CDR3 is 16 amino acids. The TCR comes from a human donor with Susac syndrome. Sequenced: CD8+ T cells from PBMCs. V gene TRBV5-4 combines with J gene TRBJ1-1; 10 bases line up with TRBD1. CDR3 loop: CASSSGTGDPDTEAFF. For the CDR3, the DNA is TGTGCCAGCAGCTCCGGGACAGGGGATCCTGACACTGAAGCTTTCTTT.